This T cell receptor beta chain emerged from a study of TIL therapy for anti-PD-1-resistant metastatic lung cancer. The immunoSEQ assay was v3. Survey-level samples got around 2.1 million read pairs; deep-level samples got about 5-6 million. TCRdb's table, derived via immunoSEQ multiplex PCR, lists solely in-frame clones and lacks some. The sample has 45,000 to 50,000 clones, less than 75% seen once; the top ten hold roughly 5.6%. Noted time point: pre-treatment sample, taken before nivolumab and TIL therapy. Most excised metastases sampled were pleural nodules or supraclavicular lymph nodes. Enrollment ran from October 2017 to early 2020. The starting material was tumor tissue, obtained at baseline. The TCR sequence derives from a person aged 25 to 79 with non-small cell lung cancer.

The CDR3 DNA is TGCGCCAGCAGTAACCCCCCGACAGGGGACTATGGCTACACCTTC. Its translation is CASSNPPTGDYGYTF. V gene TRBV4-1 combines with J gene TRBJ1-2, with TRBD1 identical over 8 bases. The J segment lost 3 bases and the V segment lost 6 bases, leaving 9 bases of the junction unmatched. Germline V lookup: CDR1 MGHRA, CDR2 YSYEKL. CDR3 length: 15 amino acids.